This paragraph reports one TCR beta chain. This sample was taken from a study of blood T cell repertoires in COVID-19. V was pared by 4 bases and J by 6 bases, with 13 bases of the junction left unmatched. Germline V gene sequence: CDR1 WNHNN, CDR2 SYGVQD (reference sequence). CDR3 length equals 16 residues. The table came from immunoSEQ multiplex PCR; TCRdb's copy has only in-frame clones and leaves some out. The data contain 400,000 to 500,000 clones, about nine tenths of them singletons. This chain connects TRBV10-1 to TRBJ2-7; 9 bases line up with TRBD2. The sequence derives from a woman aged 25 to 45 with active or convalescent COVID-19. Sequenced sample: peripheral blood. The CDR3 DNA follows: TGCGCCAGCAGTGGAGCTTCCTCGGGACTAGCTTTCGAGCAGTACTTC. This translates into CASSGASSGLAFEQYF.